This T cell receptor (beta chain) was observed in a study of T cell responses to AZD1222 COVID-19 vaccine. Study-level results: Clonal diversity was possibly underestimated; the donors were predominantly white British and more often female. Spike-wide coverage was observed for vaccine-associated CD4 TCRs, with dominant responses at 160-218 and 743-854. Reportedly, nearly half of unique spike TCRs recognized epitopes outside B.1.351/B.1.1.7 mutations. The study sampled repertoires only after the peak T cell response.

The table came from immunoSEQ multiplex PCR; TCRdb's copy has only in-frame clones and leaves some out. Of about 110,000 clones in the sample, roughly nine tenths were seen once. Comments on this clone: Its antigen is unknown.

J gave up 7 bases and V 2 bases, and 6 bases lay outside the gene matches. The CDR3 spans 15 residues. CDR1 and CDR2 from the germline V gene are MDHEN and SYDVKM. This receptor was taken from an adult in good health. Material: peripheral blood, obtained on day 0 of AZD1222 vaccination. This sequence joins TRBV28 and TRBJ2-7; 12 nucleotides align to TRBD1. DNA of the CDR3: TGTGCCAGCAGTTTACCGGGACAGGGGGCAGGAGAGCAGTACTTC. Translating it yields CASSLPGQGAGEQYF.